These 19 T cell receptor beta chains came from one sample sequenced in a study of CD8 T cells in Susac syndrome. RNA totalling about 0.5 to 1 ug underwent reverse transcription with random hexamers. MiXCR was run by TCRdb on the immunoSEQ multiplex PCR reads, yielding one entry per CDR3 protein. Here the sample spans approximately 190,000 distinct CDR3 sequences, around 95% being singletons. What was sequenced was CD8+ T cells from PBMCs. The origin of the receptors is a human donor with Susac syndrome.

This clonotype was recorded a few times. V and J are TRBV27 and TRBJ2-7; D is unresolved. CDR3 size: 12 residues. V was trimmed by 2 bases and J by 1 base, leaving 3 bases between them. In germline, CDR1 is MNHEY, CDR2 SMNVEV (reference sequence). This CDR3 reads CASSLRSYEQYF. CDR3 nucleotides: TGTGCCAGCAGTTTACGTTCCTACGAGCAGTACTTC.

DNA of the CDR3: TGTGCCAGCAGCCCCGCGCTCGCGGGTGAAAAACTGTTTTTT. This encodes CASSPALAGEKLFF. This chain links TRBV7-8 with TRBJ1-4; D call uncertain. CDR1 SGHVS and CDR2 FQNEAQ come from the germline V gene. Trimming stripped 5 bases from V and 7 bases from J, with 14 bases between. CDR3 length: 14 amino acids.

The chain combines TRBV7-9 with TRBJ2-5; D remains unclear. CDR3 size: 12 residues. The V end lost 6 bases, the J end lost 3 bases, and 8 bases lay between the germline ends. Germline CDR1 is SEHNR and CDR2 is FQNEAQ (reference sequence). This CDR3 is CASRSLEETQYF. The CDR3 DNA reads as TGTGCCAGCAGGTCGCTAGAAGAGACCCAGTACTTC.

This rearrangement joins TRBV7-6 to TRBJ1-4; the D gene is possibly TRBD1 (5 bases). Trimming took off 1 base at V and 8 bases at J, with 11 bases between the two ends. CDR1 is SGHVS, CDR2 FNYEAQ, per germline. The CDR3 has 14 amino acids. CDR3 DNA: TGTGCCAGCAGCTTAGGGGGGGGTAACGAAAAACTGTTTTTT. Its translation: CASSLGGGNEKLFF.

J is TRBJ2-7 and V is TRBV7-6, with 12 bases fitting TRBD2. Germline V gives CDR1 SGHVS, CDR2 FNYEAQ. The CDR3 runs 19 residues. The V segment lost 1 base and the J segment 2 bases; nucleotides outside the gene matches: 12. In DNA form, the CDR3 reads TGTGCCAGCAGCTTAGGCCCCTCTAGCGGGAGGGCCGGAACCTACGAGCAGTACTTC. Translation: CASSLGPSSGRAGTYEQYF.

This clonotype was counted a single time. The chain couples TRBV9 to TRBJ2-2; D uncertain. The V gene's germline CDR1 is SGDLS and CDR2 YYNGEE. V lost 3 bases to trimming and J lost 8 bases, with 5 bases between them. The CDR3 covers 11 residues. The CDR3 DNA follows: TGTGCCAGCAGCGCCGGAGGGGAGCTGTTTTTT. Translating gives CASSAGGELFF.

The CDR3 spells CATSRERGNQPQHF. The CDR3 region has the DNA TGTGCCACCAGCAGAGAAAGAGGCAATCAGCCCCAGCATTTT. V gene TRBV15 combines with J gene TRBJ1-5, with no clear D. Between the trimmed V and J ends, which lost 0 bases and 2 bases, there was a span of 5 bases. Germline V gives CDR1 LNHNV, CDR2 YYDKDF (reference sequence). The CDR3 extends over 14 amino acids.

The chain employs TRBV11-3 and TRBJ2-3, with D possibly TRBD1 on 7 matching bases. Germline loops: CDR1 SGHNT, CDR2 YENEEA. The ends were cut back, 1 base at V and 2 bases at J, with 13 bases in the middle. The CDR3 runs 16 residues. The CDR3 DNA reads as TGTGCCAGCAGCTTAGGGGGGGACAGATTCACAGATACGCAGTATTTT. The encoded protein is CASSLGGDRFTDTQYF.

This clonotype was recorded once. The chain is built from TRBV4-1 and TRBJ1-1, with D uncertain. Germline assignment: CDR1 MGHRA and CDR2 YSYEKL. The CDR3 is made up of 15 amino acids. V lost 1 base, J lost 6 bases, and 15 bases lay in between. CDR3 nucleotide sequence: TGCGCCAGCAGCCAAGGATCACCTAACATCGCTGAAGCTTTCTTT. Its translation is CASSQGSPNIAEAFF.

The chain is built from TRBV2 and TRBJ1-5, with a tentative D call TRBD1 (5 bases). Trimming pared 4 bases from V and 0 bases from J, leaving 10 bases between. Germline values: CDR1 SNHLY, CDR2 FYNNEI. This CDR3 spans 15 amino acids. The CDR3, as DNA: TGTGCCAGCAGTGGGGGCGACTATAGCAATCAGCCCCAGCATTTT. Amino acid sequence: CASSGGDYSNQPQHF.

The chain recombines TRBV9 with TRBJ2-2, with 7 bases aligning to TRBD1. The CDR3 runs 16 residues. Trimming took 4 bases from V and 1 from J; bases not matched to a gene: 7. Germline assignment: CDR1 SGDLS and CDR2 YYNGEE. The CDR3 region has the DNA TGTGCCAGCAGCATACCGGGACAGTTGAACACCGGGGAGCTGTTTTTT. Translating it yields CASSIPGQLNTGELFF.

In its sample, this clonotype was seen once. The V gene is TRBV20-1, the J gene TRBJ1-4; D not certain. Trimming shortened V by 4 bases and J by 0 bases, and 6 bases separated the two germline ends. Per the germline V gene, CDR1 is DFQATT and CDR2 is SNEGSKA (reference sequence). CDR3 length: 13 amino acids. The CDR3 DNA is TGCAGTGCTACTTATACAACTAATGAAAAACTGTTTTTT. Translation gives CSATYTTNEKLFF.

The V gene is TRBV20-1, the J gene TRBJ1-3; 8 bases line up with TRBD1. CDR1 and CDR2 (germline): DFQATT, SNEGSKA (reference sequence). The V and J ends lost 6 bases and 0 bases, in that order; junction bases with no gene match: 7. This CDR3 is 15 amino acids long. The CDR3 spells CSARGQLYSGNTIYF. The CDR3 coding sequence is TGCAGTGCCAGGGGGCAGCTCTACTCTGGAAACACCATATATTTT.

A few counts support this clonotype. V gene TRBV3-1 combines with J gene TRBJ1-2; D is unclear. The CDR3 consists of 13 residues. Looked up from germline, CDR1 is LGHDT and CDR2 is YNNKEL (reference sequence). Trimming stripped 0 bases from V and 8 bases from J, with 10 bases between. The CDR3 protein is CASSQDAGYGYTF. CDR3 coding DNA: TGTGCCAGCAGCCAAGATGCCGGGTACGGCTACACCTTC.

The CDR3 sequence is CAGRTSGSTDTQYF. The DNA of the CDR3 is TGTGCCGGACGGACTAGCGGGAGCACAGATACGCAGTATTTT. V gene TRBV2 combines with J gene TRBJ2-3; 11 bases are a match to TRBD2. The CDR3 has 14 residues. CDR1 is SNHLY and CDR2 is FYNNEI in the germline V gene. Losses at the gene ends were 11 bases for V and 0 bases for J; bases not matched to a gene: 4.

The CDR3 DNA follows: TGTGCCAGCAGTTTAAACAGTCTCTATGGCTACACCTTC. Protein product: CASSLNSLYGYTF. The rearrangement joins TRBV12-3 or TRBV12-4 to TRBJ1-2, with D unresolved. V was cut by 2 bases and J by 4 bases, with 8 bases left in between. This CDR3 spans 13 amino acids.

The V gene is TRBV3-1, the J gene TRBJ2-1; no reliable D call. V lost 0 bases, J lost 0 bases, and 6 bases lay in between. The CDR3 is 15 residues long. Germline V CDR1 and CDR2: LGHDT, YNNKEL (reference sequence). The CDR3 coding sequence is TGTGCCAGCAGCCAAGACGGAAACTCCTACAATGAGCAGTTCTTC. Amino acid sequence: CASSQDGNSYNEQFF.

The table lists this clonotype with a few counts. This chain uses TRBV6-1 with TRBJ1-4; no definite D call. This CDR3 spans 13 amino acids. The V gene's germline CDR1 is MNHNS and CDR2 SASEGT. The V gene lost 0 bases and the J gene lost 7 bases, with 6 bases spanning the gap. This chain's CDR3 is CASSEAKAEKLFF. The CDR3 nucleotides read TGTGCCAGCAGTGAAGCGAAGGCTGAAAAACTGTTTTTT.

V is TRBV29-1 and J is TRBJ1-1, with D possibly TRBD1 on 6 matching bases. The CDR3 contains 14 residues. V shed 4 bases and J shed 7 bases, with 19 bases lying between them. In germline, CDR1 is SQVTM, CDR2 ANQGSEA. The CDR3: CSVGEDSPISEAFF. The CDR3 bases are TGCAGCGTTGGCGAGGACAGTCCCATTAGTGAAGCTTTCTTT.